These 7 T cell receptor beta chains were sequenced from one sample in a study of human T cells and chemical hapten exposure. Time point denoted: patch test 1, 2 weeks after DPC sensitization. Treatment here: therapeutic diphenylcyclopropenone sensitization with weekly scalp DPC. TCRdb fed the RACE reads into MiXCR, producing one record per CDR3 protein. The sample lists about 74,000 distinct CDR3 sequences, around a third occurring once. The specimen comprised whole blood, sampled in connection with sensitization to the hapten diphenylcyclopropenone (DPC). The receptors derive from a man aged 40-49 years with alopecia areata. Some clones in this sample may be carry-over from other donors' samples.

V and J are TRBV28 and TRBJ2-7; no reliable D call. CDR1 is MDHEN, CDR2 SYDVKM, per germline. Between the trimmed V and J ends, which lost 5 bases and 7 bases, there was a span of 12 bases. The CDR3 is 12 residues long. Written as DNA, the CDR3 is TGTGCCAGCAGTGTACAGATCAGGGAGCAGTACTTC. This translates into CASSVQIREQYF.

This clonotype was counted only a few times. This chain links TRBV27 with TRBJ2-7; D is possibly TRBD1 or TRBD2 (5 bases each). The CDR3 length is 15 residues. From germline, CDR1 is MNHEY and CDR2 SMNVEV (reference sequence). Trimming took off 0 bases at V and 2 bases at J, with 11 bases between the two ends. CDR3 bases: TGTGCCAGCAGTTTATCGTTGGGGGTTGCCTACGAGCAGTACTTC. This gives the protein CASSLSLGVAYEQYF.

This clonotype has only a few counts. The rearrangement joins TRBV12-3 or TRBV12-4 to TRBJ2-7, with 9 positions matching TRBD1. V shed 4 bases, J shed 7 bases, and the junction held 11 bases outside the gene matches. This CDR3 region has 15 residues. DNA for the CDR3: TGTGCCAGCAGTTCCGCCGGGACAGGGACCTTGGAGCAGTACTTC. It translates to CASSSAGTGTLEQYF.

The chain uses TRBV7-2 and TRBJ2-1; the D gene is possibly TRBD2 (6 bases). CDR3 size: 15 residues. Trimming removed 5 bases at V and 2 bases at J, with 13 bases between. Germline CDR1 reads SGHTA; CDR2 reads FQGNSA. CDR3 sequence (DNA): TGTGCCAGCAGCCTCGGGACTTCACCCTACAATGAGCAGTTCTTC. Amino acid sequence: CASSLGTSPYNEQFF.

This clonotype occurred a few times. The rearrangement uses TRBV20-1 and TRBJ2-3, with D uncertain. Germline-derived CDR1 and CDR2 are DFQATT and SNEGSKA (reference sequence). The CDR3 has 14 residues. Trimming left V 2 bases short and J 2 bases short, with 11 bases between. CDR3 protein: CSARLRSHTDTQYF. The CDR3 bases are TGCAGTGCTAGACTACGCTCTCACACAGATACGCAGTATTTT.

The V call is TRBV9, the J call TRBJ2-3; 8 bases align to TRBD2. The ends lost 5 bases at V and 0 bases at J; junction bases unmatched: 5. The CDR3 runs 15 residues. Per the germline V gene, CDR1 is SGDLS and CDR2 is YYNGEE. CDR3 protein: CASRFSGESTDTQYF. The DNA of the CDR3 is TGTGCCAGCAGATTTAGCGGGGAAAGCACAGATACGCAGTATTTT.

The sample holds a few counts of this clonotype. J is TRBJ2-1 and V is TRBV20-1, with 8 bases matching TRBD2. V lost 3 bases, J lost 13 bases, and 20 bases stayed unmatched. CDR1 and CDR2 (germline): DFQATT, SNEGSKA (reference sequence). The CDR3 extends over 16 amino acids. This CDR3 reads CSASQGAGGLVPNQFF. DNA for the CDR3: TGCAGTGCTAGTCAAGGTGCGGGAGGCCTGGTCCCAAATCAGTTCTTC.